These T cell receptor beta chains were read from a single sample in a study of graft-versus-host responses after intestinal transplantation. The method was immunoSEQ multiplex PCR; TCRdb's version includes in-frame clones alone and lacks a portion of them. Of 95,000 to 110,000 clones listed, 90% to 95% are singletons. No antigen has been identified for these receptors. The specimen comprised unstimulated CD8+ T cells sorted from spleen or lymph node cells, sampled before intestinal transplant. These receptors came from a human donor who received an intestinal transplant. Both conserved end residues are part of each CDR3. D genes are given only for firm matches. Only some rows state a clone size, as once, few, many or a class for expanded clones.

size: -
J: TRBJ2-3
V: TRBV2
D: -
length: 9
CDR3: CASGTRQYF

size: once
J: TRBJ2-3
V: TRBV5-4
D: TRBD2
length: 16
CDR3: CASSLEASGESDTQYF

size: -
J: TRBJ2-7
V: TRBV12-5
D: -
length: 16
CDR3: CASGLAFVGAEYVQYF

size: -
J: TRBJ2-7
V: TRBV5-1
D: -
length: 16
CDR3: CASSLALVGGSDEQYF

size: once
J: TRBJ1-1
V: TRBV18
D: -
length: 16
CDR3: CASSPPTLTGNTEAFF

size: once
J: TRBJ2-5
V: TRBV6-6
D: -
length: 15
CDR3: CASSYYRDSQETQYF

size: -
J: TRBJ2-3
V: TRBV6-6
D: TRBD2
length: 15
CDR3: CASSLAGGREDTQYF

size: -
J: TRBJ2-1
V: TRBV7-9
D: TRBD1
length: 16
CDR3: CASSTRQGRLLDEQFF

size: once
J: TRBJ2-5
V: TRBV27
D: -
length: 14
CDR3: CASSGGARQETQYF

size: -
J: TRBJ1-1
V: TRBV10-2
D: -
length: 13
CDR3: CASTGTLNTEAFF

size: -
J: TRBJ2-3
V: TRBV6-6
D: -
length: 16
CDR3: CASTGTQHHLTDTQYF

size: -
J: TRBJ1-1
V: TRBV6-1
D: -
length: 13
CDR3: CASSEEMNTEAFF

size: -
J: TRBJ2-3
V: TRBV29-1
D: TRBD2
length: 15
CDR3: CSVSGGALVTDTQYF

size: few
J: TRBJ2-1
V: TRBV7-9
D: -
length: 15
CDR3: CASSLAGGSPNEQFF

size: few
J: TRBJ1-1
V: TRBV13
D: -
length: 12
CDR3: CASSLGGNEAFF

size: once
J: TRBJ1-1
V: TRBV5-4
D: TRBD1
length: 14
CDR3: CASRSADRDPEAFF

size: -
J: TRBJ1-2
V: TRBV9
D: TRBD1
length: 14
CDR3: CASSENRGNYGYTF

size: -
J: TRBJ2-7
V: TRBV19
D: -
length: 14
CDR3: CASSWARGSYEQYF

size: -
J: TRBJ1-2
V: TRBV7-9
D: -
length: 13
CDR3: CASSLRGNYGYTF

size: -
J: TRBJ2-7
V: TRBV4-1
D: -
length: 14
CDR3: CASRIAQGPHEQYF

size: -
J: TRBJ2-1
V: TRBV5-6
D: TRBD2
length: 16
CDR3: CASSGTGTSAYNEQFF

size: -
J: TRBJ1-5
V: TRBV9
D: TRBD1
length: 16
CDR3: CASSAGAGGLGQPQHF